The rows below give T cell receptor beta chains drawn from one sample of a study of beta chain features in type 1 diabetes. The table came from immunoSEQ multiplex PCR; TCRdb's copy has only in-frame clones and leaves some out. The sample contains about 620,000 clones, about a sixth of which appear only once. The sample taken for sequencing was naive CD4+ T cells from blood. These receptors were obtained from a man aged 18 to 30 in good health. Both conserved end residues are part of each CDR3. A D gene is named only where the DNA matches it firmly. Where a row states a size, it is once, few, many or the class of an expanded clone; other rows omit it.

d_gene	v_gene	abundance	len	j_gene	CDR3nt	CDR3aa
TRBD2	TRBV7-3	.	17	TRBJ2-1	TGTGCCAGCAGCTCCCGGACTAGTGGGGCCGGGGACAATGAGCAGTTCTTC	CASSSRTSGAGDNEQFF
TRBD2	TRBV6-5	few	15	TRBJ2-1	TGTGCCAGCAGTTGGGGAGCGGGAGGGCCCCGCGAGCAGTTCTTC	CASSWGAGGPREQFF
TRBD1	TRBV7-6	.	16	TRBJ2-7	TGTGCCAGCAGCTTACCCTTCGGGACAGGGATTTACGAGCAGTACTTC	CASSLPFGTGIYEQYF
.	TRBV18	few	16	TRBJ2-3	TGTGCCAGCTCACCACCTGTCGGGACAATCACAGATACGCAGTATTTT	CASSPPVGTITDTQYF
.	TRBV7-2	few	14	TRBJ1-5	TGTGCCAGCAGCTTAGTCGAGGGTGTGGGGCCCCAGCATTTT	CASSLVEGVGPQHF
.	TRBV6-6	.	13	TRBJ1-1	TGTGCCAGCAGTTACTCGAGTGGGGCGTTCGCTTTCTTT	CASSYSSGAFAFF
.	TRBV7-6	.	12	TRBJ2-3	TGTGCCAGCAGCCTGGGGCTGGATACGCAGTATTTT	CASSLGLDTQYF
TRBD1	TRBV28	few	14	TRBJ2-5	TGTGCCAGCAGTCCTCGACAGGGTCAAGAGACCCAGTACTTC	CASSPRQGQETQYF
.	TRBV2	few	15	TRBJ2-1	TGTGCCAGCAGTGTCGCAGTGGGAGCGTACAATGAGCAGTTCTTC	CASSVAVGAYNEQFF
TRBD1	TRBV6-6	.	14	TRBJ2-5	TGTGCCAGCAGAACCGGGACAGGGATGAAGACCCAGTACTTC	CASRTGTGMKTQYF
TRBD1	TRBV7-2	.	15	TRBJ2-4	TGTGCCAGCAGCCCCCGGACAGGAGCCAAAAACATTCAGTACTTC	CASSPRTGAKNIQYF
TRBD2	TRBV10-3	.	13	TRBJ2-7	TGTGCCATCCAGCGGGGGTTATTCTACGAGCAGTACTTC	CAIQRGLFYEQYF
.	TRBV7-2	.	18	TRBJ1-2	TGTGCCAGCAGCTTAGCTCCCCGCAGACAGGCCCGTTTGAATGGCTACACCTTC	CASSLAPRRQARLNGYTF
.	TRBV9	once	13	TRBJ2-1	TGTGCCAGCAGAAATACCCATAGCAATGAGCAGTTCTTC	CASRNTHSNEQFF
.	TRBV7-2	few	13	TRBJ2-2	TGTGCCAGCACCTCGAAGCGGACCGGGGAGCTGTTTTTT	CASTSKRTGELFF
.	TRBV14	few	15	TRBJ1-2	TGTGCCAGCAGCCAAGGACGACGAACTAACTATGGCTACACCTTC	CASSQGRRTNYGYTF
.	TRBV7-2	.	12	TRBJ2-5	TGTGCCAGCAGCTTAAAGGGCGAGACCCAGTACTTC	CASSLKGETQYF
.	TRBV5-1	few	15	TRBJ2-2	TGCGCCAGCAGCTTGGGGGGTACGAACACCGGGGAGCTGTTTTTT	CASSLGGTNTGELFF
.	TRBV4-1	.	15	TRBJ2-2	TGCGCCAGCAGCCAGGAGGGGGCGAGGACCGGGGAGCTGTTTTTT	CASSQEGARTGELFF
.	TRBV30	few	15	TRBJ2-7	TGTGCTCCTCAGGGGTCCGGGGGGTACCCCTACGAGCAGTACTTC	CAPQGSGGYPYEQYF
TRBD1	TRBV7-3	.	14	TRBJ2-1	TGTGCCAGCAGCTCCCGGGACAGTTACAATGAGCAGTTCTTC	CASSSRDSYNEQFF
.	TRBV6-5	few	13	TRBJ1-2	TGTGCCAGCAGTTACTCGGGGGCAGGTGGCTACACCTTC	CASSYSGAGGYTF